A single sample gave rise to the 26 T cell receptor beta chains below, sequenced in a study of T cell repertoires in ileal Crohn's disease. Some clones are missing from TCRdb's copy, which holds only in-frame ones; the method was immunoSEQ multiplex PCR. The profile covers around 33,000 clones, with around three quarters appearing a single time and around 20% taken by the ten largest. Source material: ileal tissue. The receptor set was obtained from an adult with Crohn's disease.

This rearrangement joins TRBV6-5 to TRBJ2-1; D may be TRBD2 (6 bases). The CDR3 totals 13 residues. Germline assignment: CDR1 MNHEY and CDR2 SVGAGI. Trimming stripped 8 bases from V and 3 bases from J, with 11 bases between. The CDR3 DNA is TGTGCCAGCCAACGGGGACTCTACAATGAGCAGTTCTTC. Its translation: CASQRGLYNEQFF.

V usage is TRBV6-6 and J usage is TRBJ2-5; TRBD2 matches 7 bases. Germline CDR1 is MNHNY and CDR2 is SVGAGI (reference sequence). This CDR3 is 16 amino acids long. The V and J ends lost 6 bases and 0 bases, in that order; junction bases with no gene match: 10. CDR3 sequence: CASSHRGEGYQETQYF. Written as DNA, the CDR3 is TGTGCCAGCAGCCACCGGGGGGAGGGATACCAAGAGACCCAGTACTTC.

V gene TRBV7-2 combines with J gene TRBJ1-6; D might be TRBD1 (6 bases). V lost 4 bases and J lost 7, with 14 bases in between. The CDR3 sequence is 15 residues long. CDR1 and CDR2 from the germline V gene are SGHTA and FQGNSA. CDR3 DNA: TGTGCCAGCAGCTACCGGGACATGATAAATTCACCCCTCCACTTT. The encoded protein is CASSYRDMINSPLHF.

The J gene is TRBJ1-2, the V gene TRBV7-2, with D perhaps matching TRBD1 (5 bases). Germline V gene sequence: CDR1 SGHTA, CDR2 FQGNSA. Trimming cost V 1 base and J 2 bases, with 8 bases left between them. The CDR3 runs to 14 residues. CDR3 sequence reads: CASSLGQINYGYTF. DNA of the CDR3: TGTGCCAGCAGCTTAGGACAGATAAACTATGGCTACACCTTC.

This clone has only a few counts. CDR3 nucleotide sequence: TGCAGTGCTACGGAGGTAGAAGCTTTCTTT. Residues: CSATEVEAFF. The chain carries TRBV20-1 and TRBJ1-1; unclear D gene. The CDR3 spans 10 residues. Looked up from germline, CDR1 is DFQATT and CDR2 is SNEGSKA (reference sequence). Trimming stripped 4 bases from V and 8 bases from J, with 8 bases between.

The CDR3 region is CASRHPAGTGELFF. CDR3 sequence (DNA): TGCGCCAGCAGGCACCCGGCGGGGACCGGGGAGCTGTTTTTT. This chain uses TRBV5-1 with TRBJ2-2; the D gene is possibly TRBD2 (6 bases). CDR1 is SGHRS, CDR2 YFSETQ, per germline. The germline V and J ends were trimmed by 5 bases and 5 bases, with 13 bases remaining between them. This CDR3 spans 14 amino acids.

This chain joins TRBV6-4 and TRBJ2-6, with 7 bases fitting TRBD1. After removal of 3 bases from V and 2 bases from J, the junction contained 4 bases not matched to a gene. Germline V gives CDR1 MRHNA, CDR2 SNTAGT. The CDR3 sequence is 16 residues long. The CDR3 sequence: CASSETGEAGANVLTF. The CDR3 nucleotides read TGTGCCAGCAGTGAAACAGGGGAAGCTGGGGCCAACGTCCTGACTTTC.

The rearrangement links TRBV6-1 to TRBJ1-6, with 7 bases aligning to TRBD1. Germline values: CDR1 MNHNS, CDR2 SASEGT. CDR3 length equals 14 residues. V gave up 6 bases and J gave up 8 bases; unmatched junction bases: 7. This CDR3 is CASRLGQLDSPLHF. The CDR3 coding sequence is TGTGCCAGCAGATTGGGACAGTTGGATTCACCCCTCCACTTT.

The gene calls are TRBV6-5 and TRBJ2-2; D is perhaps TRBD1 (6 bases). CDR3 length: 13 residues. Germline values: CDR1 MNHEY, CDR2 SVGAGI. V shed 6 bases and J shed 6 bases, with 11 bases lying between them. The CDR3 DNA sequence: TGTGCCAGCAGCAGCCACAGGGCCGGGGAGCTGTTTTTT. Protein sequence: CASSSHRAGELFF.

V usage is TRBV6-5 and J usage is TRBJ1-2; 8 bases agree with TRBD1. This CDR3 has 13 residues. The germline V gene encodes CDR1 MNHEY and CDR2 SVGAGI. V lost 2 bases and J lost 8; bases outside the gene matches: 4. The CDR3 DNA sequence: TGTGCCAGCAGTTACGCCACAGGGGGAGGCTACACCTTC. Protein product: CASSYATGGGYTF.

The gene calls are TRBV5-1 and TRBJ2-1; TRBD2 matches 11 bases. This CDR3 has 14 residues. Germline CDR1 is SGHRS and CDR2 is YFSETQ. V shed 3 bases and J 8 bases; nucleotides not matched to a gene: 4. The CDR3 nucleotides read TGCGCCAGCAGCTCGGGACTAGCGGTCGATGAGCAGTTCTTC. Its protein is CASSSGLAVDEQFF.

This chain uses TRBV30 with TRBJ2-5; D perhaps matches TRBD2 (6 bases). The CDR3 has 13 residues. V was shortened by 2 bases and J by 3 bases, with 10 bases between the two germline ends. From germline, CDR1 is GTSNPN and CDR2 SVGIG (reference sequence). The DNA for the CDR3 is TGTGCCTGGAGTCTTGGGGGGAAAGAGACCCAGTACTTC. Encoded protein: CAWSLGGKETQYF.

This chain links TRBV4-2 with TRBJ2-7; 9 bases match TRBD2. Germline CDR1 is LGHNA and CDR2 is YNFKEQ. The CDR3 spans 20 residues. The V gene end was trimmed by 0 bases and the J gene end by 0 bases; junction bases not matched to a gene: 15. The CDR3 nucleotides read TGTGCCAGCAGCCAAGATCTGGGGCTAGCGGGGCTAGGAAGCTCCTACGAGCAGTACTTC. Encoded protein: CASSQDLGLAGLGSSYEQYF.

The chain couples TRBV5-6 to TRBJ1-2; 7 bases are shared with TRBD1. The germline CDR1 and CDR2 sequences are SGHDT and YYEEEE. V trimming: 0 bases; J trimming: 7 bases; junction bases outside the gene matches: 6. The CDR3 has 14 residues. CDR3 in amino acids: CASSLGGQVTGYTF. The DNA for the CDR3 is TGTGCCAGCAGCTTGGGTGGACAGGTTACTGGCTACACCTTC. Using reference TRBV5-6 and TRBJ1-2 for the parts outside the CDR3, the full variable domain is DAGVTQSPTHLIKTRGQQVTLRCSPKSGHDTVSWYQQALGQGPQFIFQYYEEEERQRGNFPDRFSGHQFPNYSSELNVNALLLGDSALYLCASSLGGQVTGYTFGSGTRLTVV.

The chain recombines TRBV27 with TRBJ2-7; 11 bases map to TRBD2. CDR1 MNHEY and CDR2 SMNVEV come from the germline V gene (reference sequence). With V trimmed by 6 bases and J by 2 bases, 12 bases remained unmatched. CDR3 length: 17 amino acids. The CDR3 is CASSLVRGSGRAYEQYF. In nucleotides, the CDR3 is TGTGCCAGCAGCTTGGTCCGCGGTAGCGGGAGGGCCTACGAGCAGTACTTC.

V usage is TRBV2 and J usage is TRBJ2-4; D gene ambiguous. CDR1 and CDR2 from the germline V gene are SNHLY and FYNNEI. The CDR3 sequence is 14 residues long. The V gene lost 6 bases and the J gene lost 0 bases, with 9 bases spanning the gap. The chain's CDR3 is CASSDSSAKNIQYF. The DNA for the CDR3 is TGTGCCAGCAGCGACTCCTCAGCCAAAAACATTCAGTACTTC.

This clone was found a few times. The gene calls are TRBV5-4 and TRBJ2-7; 9 bases line up with TRBD1. The CDR3 totals 14 residues. V dropped 4 bases and J dropped 3; count of bases not matched to a gene: 5. The germline V gene has CDR1 SGHNT and CDR2 YYREEE (reference sequence). The CDR3 bases are TGTGCCAGCAGCCGGACAGGGGAGGGCTACGAGCAGTACTTC. This codes for CASSRTGEGYEQYF.

The chain carries TRBV29-1 and TRBJ2-7; 12 bases map to TRBD1. Germline V CDR1 and CDR2: SQVTM, ANQGSEA. The CDR3 is made up of 13 amino acids. V was pared by 6 bases and J by 7 bases, with 7 bases of the junction left unmatched. CDR3 DNA: TGCAGCGTGGGGACAGGGGGCTTGGGTGAGCAGTACTTC. It specifies CSVGTGGLGEQYF.

Only one count was recorded for this clone. The V call is TRBV27, the J call TRBJ2-1, with D possibly TRBD1 on 5 matching bases. Germline V gene lookup returns CDR1 MNHEY and CDR2 SMNVEV (reference sequence). Trimming took 8 bases from V and 2 from J, leaving 13 bases between them. This CDR3 spans 14 amino acids. The DNA for the CDR3 is TGTGCCAGCCAAGGGGCGTCGGCCTACAATGAGCAGTTCTTC. Protein: CASQGASAYNEQFF.

The CDR3 reads CASSIPGGSGRLETQYF. In DNA form, the CDR3 reads TGTGCCAGTAGTATACCGGGGGGTAGCGGGAGGCTGGAGACCCAGTACTTC. This sequence joins TRBV19 and TRBJ2-5, with TRBD2 matching 10 bases. Per germline, CDR1 LNHDA and CDR2 SQIVND (reference sequence). CDR3 length: 17 amino acids. V lost 2 bases to trimming and J lost 5 bases; unmatched junction nucleotides: 11.

The genes are TRBV7-2 and TRBJ2-3; 9 nucleotides agree with TRBD2. Per the germline V gene, CDR1 is SGHTA and CDR2 is FQGNSA. With 3 bases clipped from V and 6 bases from J, the junction kept 7 bases outside the gene matches. The CDR3 length is 15 residues. The CDR3 loop reads CASSFLAGGLDTQYF. The CDR3 DNA reads TGTGCCAGCAGCTTCTTGGCGGGGGGGCTGGATACGCAGTATTTT.

The chain has TRBV5-6 and TRBJ2-4; unclear D gene. The germline CDR1 and CDR2 sequences are SGHDT and YYEEEE. With 0 bases removed from V and 0 bases from J, the gap between germline ends came to 4 bases. The CDR3 totals 14 residues. The chain's CDR3 is CASSLGLAKNIQYF. Here the CDR3 DNA reads TGTGCCAGCAGCTTGGGACTAGCCAAAAACATTCAGTACTTC.

CDR3 sequence reads: CATSRDRDNWLAKNIQYF. For the CDR3, the DNA is TGTGCCACCAGCAGGGACCGGGACAACTGGCTAGCCAAAAACATTCAGTACTTC. The chain is built from TRBV15 and TRBJ2-4; TRBD1 might be the D (6 bases). Trimming stripped 3 bases from V and 0 bases from J, with 18 bases between. The germline gives CDR1 LNHNV, CDR2 YYDKDF (reference sequence). The CDR3 covers 18 residues.

This chain uses TRBV15 with TRBJ2-5, with D unclear. Germline CDR1 LNHNV, CDR2 YYDKDF (reference sequence). This CDR3 has 15 amino acids. The ends were cut back, 0 bases at V and 4 bases at J, with 12 bases in the middle. CDR3 amino acids: CATSRDIGSTETQYF. CDR3 DNA: TGTGCCACCAGCAGAGATATCGGGTCCACAGAGACCCAGTACTTC.

The rearrangement uses TRBV21-1 and TRBJ2-7; TRBD1, the table's D call, was not compared with the DNA. TRBV21-1 corresponds to a pseudogene. CDR3 length: 16 residues. The CDR3 reads CASSKVAGQGRYEQYF. In DNA, the CDR3 is TGTGCCAGCAGCAAAGTTGCAGGGCAGGGAAGGTACGAGCAGTACTTC.

The rearrangement links TRBV18 to TRBJ1-2; no reliable D call. This CDR3 comprises 13 residues. Germline V gives CDR1 KGHSH, CDR2 LQKENI. Trimming took off 4 bases at V and 4 bases at J, with 10 bases between the two ends. CDR3 region: CASSLDGSYGYTF. DNA of the CDR3: TGTGCCAGCTCACTGGACGGGAGCTATGGCTACACCTTC.